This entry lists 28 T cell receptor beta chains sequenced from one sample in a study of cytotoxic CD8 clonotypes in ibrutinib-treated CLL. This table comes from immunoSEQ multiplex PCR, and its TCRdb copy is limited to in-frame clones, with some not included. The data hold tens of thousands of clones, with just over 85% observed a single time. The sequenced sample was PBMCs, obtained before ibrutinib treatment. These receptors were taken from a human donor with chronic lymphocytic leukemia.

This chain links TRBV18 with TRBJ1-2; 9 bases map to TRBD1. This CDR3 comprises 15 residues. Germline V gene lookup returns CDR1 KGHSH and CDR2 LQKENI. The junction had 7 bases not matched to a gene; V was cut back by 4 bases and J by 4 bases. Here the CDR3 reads CASSLGTGTGYGYTF. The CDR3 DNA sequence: TGTGCCAGCTCACTTGGGACAGGGACTGGCTATGGCTACACCTTC.

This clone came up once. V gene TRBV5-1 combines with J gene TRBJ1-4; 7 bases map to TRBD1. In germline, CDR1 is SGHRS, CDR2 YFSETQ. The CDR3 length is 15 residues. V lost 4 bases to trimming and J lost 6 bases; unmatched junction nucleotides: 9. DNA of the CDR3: TGCGCCAGCAGCGTACAGGGGTCGCCCGATGAAAAACTGTTTTTT. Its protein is CASSVQGSPDEKLFF.

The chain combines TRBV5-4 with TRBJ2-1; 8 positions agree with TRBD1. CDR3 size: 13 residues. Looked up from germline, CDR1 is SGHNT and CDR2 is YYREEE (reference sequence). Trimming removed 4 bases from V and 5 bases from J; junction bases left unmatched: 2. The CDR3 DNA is TGTGCCAGCAGCAGGGGACAGGACAATGAGCAGTTCTTC. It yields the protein CASSRGQDNEQFF.

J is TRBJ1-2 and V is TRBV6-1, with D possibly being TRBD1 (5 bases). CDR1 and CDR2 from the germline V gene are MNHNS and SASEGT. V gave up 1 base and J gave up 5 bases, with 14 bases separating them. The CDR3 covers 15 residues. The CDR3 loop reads CASSEGQGLRYGYTF. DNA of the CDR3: TGTGCCAGCAGTGAAGGTCAGGGCTTGCGGTATGGCTACACCTTC.

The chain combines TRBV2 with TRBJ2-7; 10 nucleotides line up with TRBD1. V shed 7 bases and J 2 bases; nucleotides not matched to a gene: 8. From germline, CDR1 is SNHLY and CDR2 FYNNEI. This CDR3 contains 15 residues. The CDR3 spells CASKGDRGPTYEQYF. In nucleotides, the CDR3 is TGTGCCAGCAAAGGGGACAGGGGCCCCACCTACGAGCAGTACTTC.

The DNA of the CDR3 is TGTGCCTGGAGTGTAGGGGTTGGCAGGCTGAGCGCTGAAGCTTTCTTT. Protein sequence: CAWSVGVGRLSAEAFF. This sequence joins TRBV30 and TRBJ1-1, with D tentatively TRBD1 (5 bases). The CDR3 loop spans 16 amino acids. Trimming left V 0 bases short and J 6 bases short, with 20 bases between. Germline-derived CDR1 and CDR2 are GTSNPN and SVGIG (reference sequence).

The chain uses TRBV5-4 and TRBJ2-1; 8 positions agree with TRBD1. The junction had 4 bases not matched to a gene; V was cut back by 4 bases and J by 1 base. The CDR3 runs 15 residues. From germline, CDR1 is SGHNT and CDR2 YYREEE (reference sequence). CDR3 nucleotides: TGTGCCAGCAGCCTGGGACAGGAGTCCTACAATGAGCAGTTCTTC. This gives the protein CASSLGQESYNEQFF. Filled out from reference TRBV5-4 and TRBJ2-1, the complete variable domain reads ETGVTQSPTHLIKTRGQQVTLRCSSQSGHNTVSWYQQALGQGPQFIFQYYREEENGRGNFPPRFSGLQFPNYSSELNVNALELDDSALYLCASSLGQESYNEQFFGPGTRLTVL.

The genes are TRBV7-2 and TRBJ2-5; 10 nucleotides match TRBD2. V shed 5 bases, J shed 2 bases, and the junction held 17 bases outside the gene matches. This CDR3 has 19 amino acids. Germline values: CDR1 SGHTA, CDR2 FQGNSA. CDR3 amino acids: CASSPVHGYGLAEQETQYF. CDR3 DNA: TGTGCCAGCAGCCCAGTCCATGGTTACGGACTAGCGGAGCAAGAGACCCAGTACTTC.

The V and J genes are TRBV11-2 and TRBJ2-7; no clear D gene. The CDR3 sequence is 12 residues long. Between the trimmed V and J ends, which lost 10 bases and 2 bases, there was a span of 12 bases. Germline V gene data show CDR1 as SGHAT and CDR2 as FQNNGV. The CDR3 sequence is CATSVPPYEQYF. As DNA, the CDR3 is TGTGCCACCTCGGTGCCCCCCTACGAGCAGTACTTC. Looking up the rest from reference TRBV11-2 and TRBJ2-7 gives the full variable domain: EAGVAQSPRYKIIEKRQSVAFWCNPISGHATLYWYQQILGQGPKLLIQFQNNGVVDDSQLPKDRFSAERLKGVDSTLKIQPAKLEDSAVYLCATSVPPYEQYFGPGTRLTVT.

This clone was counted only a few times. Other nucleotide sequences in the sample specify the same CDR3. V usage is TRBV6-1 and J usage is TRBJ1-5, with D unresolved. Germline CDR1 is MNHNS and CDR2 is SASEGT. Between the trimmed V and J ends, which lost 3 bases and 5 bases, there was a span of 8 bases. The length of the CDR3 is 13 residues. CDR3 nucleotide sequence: TGTGCCAGCAGTGATCGGTGGGATCAGCCCCAGCATTTT. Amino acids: CASSDRWDQPQHF.

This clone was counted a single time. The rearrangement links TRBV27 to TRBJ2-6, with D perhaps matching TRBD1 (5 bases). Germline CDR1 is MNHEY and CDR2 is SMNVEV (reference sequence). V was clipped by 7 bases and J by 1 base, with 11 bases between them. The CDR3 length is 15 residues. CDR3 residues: CASTNPGSGANVLTF. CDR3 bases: TGTGCCAGCACCAATCCAGGGTCTGGGGCCAACGTCCTGACTTTC.

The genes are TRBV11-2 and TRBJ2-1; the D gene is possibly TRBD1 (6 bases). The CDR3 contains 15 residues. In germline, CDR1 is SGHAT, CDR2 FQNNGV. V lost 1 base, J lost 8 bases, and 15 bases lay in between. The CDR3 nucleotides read TGTGCCAGCAGCTTAGCTGGGGGCGTTATGTATGAGCAGTTCTTC. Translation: CASSLAGGVMYEQFF.

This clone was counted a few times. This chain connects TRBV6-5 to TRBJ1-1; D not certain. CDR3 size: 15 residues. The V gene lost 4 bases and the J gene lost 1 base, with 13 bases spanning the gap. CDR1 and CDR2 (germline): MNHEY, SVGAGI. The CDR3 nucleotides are TGTGCCAGCAGTTCCTCTGGACGGGCGAACACTGAAGCTTTCTTT. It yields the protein CASSSSGRANTEAFF.

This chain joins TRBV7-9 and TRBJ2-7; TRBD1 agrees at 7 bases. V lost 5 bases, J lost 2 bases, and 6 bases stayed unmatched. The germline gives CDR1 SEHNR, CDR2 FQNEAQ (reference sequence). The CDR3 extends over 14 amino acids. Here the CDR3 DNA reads TGTGCCAGCAGCCACCGGGACAGCACCTACGAGCAGTACTTC. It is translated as CASSHRDSTYEQYF.

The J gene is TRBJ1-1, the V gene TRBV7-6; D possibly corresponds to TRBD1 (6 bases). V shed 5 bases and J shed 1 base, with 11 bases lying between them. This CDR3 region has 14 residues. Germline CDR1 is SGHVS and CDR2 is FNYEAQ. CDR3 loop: CASSTGTRNTEAFF. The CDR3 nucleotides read TGTGCCAGCAGCACCGGGACAAGGAACACTGAAGCTTTCTTT.

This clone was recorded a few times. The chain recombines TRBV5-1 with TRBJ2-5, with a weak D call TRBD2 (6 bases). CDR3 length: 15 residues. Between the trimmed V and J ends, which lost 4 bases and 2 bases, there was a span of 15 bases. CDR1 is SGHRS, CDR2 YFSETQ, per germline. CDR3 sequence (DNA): TGCGCCAGCAGCCCGGGAGTCGGGAGACAAGAGACCCAGTACTTC. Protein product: CASSPGVGRQETQYF. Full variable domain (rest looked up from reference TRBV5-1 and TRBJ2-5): KAGVTQTPRYLIKTRGQQVTLSCSPISGHRSVSWYQQTPGQGLQFLFEYFSETQRNKGNFPGRFSGRQFSNSRSEMNVSTLELGDSALYLCASSPGVGRQETQYFGPGTRLLVL.

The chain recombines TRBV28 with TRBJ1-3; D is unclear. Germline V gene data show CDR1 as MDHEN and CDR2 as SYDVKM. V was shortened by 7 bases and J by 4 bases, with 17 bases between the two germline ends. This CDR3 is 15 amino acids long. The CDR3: CASTVALATGNTIYF. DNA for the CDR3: TGTGCCAGCACTGTGGCTCTAGCTACCGGAAACACCATATATTTT.

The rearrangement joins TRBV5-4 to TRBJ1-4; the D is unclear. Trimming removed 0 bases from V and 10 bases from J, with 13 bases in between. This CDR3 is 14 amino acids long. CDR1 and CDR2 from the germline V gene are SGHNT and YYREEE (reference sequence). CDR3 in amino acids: CASSLGLSSGKLFF. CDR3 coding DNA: TGTGCCAGCAGCTTGGGCCTGTCGTCGGGAAAACTGTTTTTT.

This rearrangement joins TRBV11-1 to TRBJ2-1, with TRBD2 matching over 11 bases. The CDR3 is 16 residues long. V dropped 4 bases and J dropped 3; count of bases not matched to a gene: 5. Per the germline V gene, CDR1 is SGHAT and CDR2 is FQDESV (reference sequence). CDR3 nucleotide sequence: TGTGCCAGCAGCTCCCCCGGGACTAGCGGCTACAATGAGCAGTTCTTC. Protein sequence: CASSSPGTSGYNEQFF.

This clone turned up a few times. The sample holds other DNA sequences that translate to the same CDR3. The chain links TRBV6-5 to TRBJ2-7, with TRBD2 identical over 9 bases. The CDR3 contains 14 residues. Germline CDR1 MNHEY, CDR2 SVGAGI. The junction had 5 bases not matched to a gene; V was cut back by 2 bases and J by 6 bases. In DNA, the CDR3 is TGTGCCAGCAGTTACGGCGGGAGGGCCTCCGAGCAGTACTTC. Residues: CASSYGGRASEQYF.

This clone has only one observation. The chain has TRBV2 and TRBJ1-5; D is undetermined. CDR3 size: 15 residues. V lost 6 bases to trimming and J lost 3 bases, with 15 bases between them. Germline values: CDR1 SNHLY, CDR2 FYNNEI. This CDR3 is CASRRRTEDNQPQHF. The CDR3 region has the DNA TGTGCCAGCAGACGACGGACGGAGGACAATCAGCCCCAGCATTTT. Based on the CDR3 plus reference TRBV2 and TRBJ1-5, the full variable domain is EPEVTQTPSHQVTQMGQEVILRCVPISNHLYFYWYRQILGQKVEFLVSFYNNEISEKSEIFDDQFSVERPDGSNFTLKIRSTKLEDSAMYFCASRRRTEDNQPQHFGDGTRLSIL.

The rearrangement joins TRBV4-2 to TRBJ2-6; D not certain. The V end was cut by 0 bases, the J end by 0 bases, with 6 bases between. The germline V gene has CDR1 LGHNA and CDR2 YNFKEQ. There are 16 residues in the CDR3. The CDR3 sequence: CASSQDMSSGANVLTF. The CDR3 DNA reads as TGTGCCAGCAGCCAAGATATGAGCTCTGGGGCCAACGTCCTGACTTTC.

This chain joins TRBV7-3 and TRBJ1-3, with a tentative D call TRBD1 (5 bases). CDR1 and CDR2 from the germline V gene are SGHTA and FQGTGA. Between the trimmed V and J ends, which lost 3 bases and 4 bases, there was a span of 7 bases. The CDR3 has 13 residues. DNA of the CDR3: TGTGCCAGCAGCTTCGACAGAGGAAACACCATATATTTT. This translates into CASSFDRGNTIYF.

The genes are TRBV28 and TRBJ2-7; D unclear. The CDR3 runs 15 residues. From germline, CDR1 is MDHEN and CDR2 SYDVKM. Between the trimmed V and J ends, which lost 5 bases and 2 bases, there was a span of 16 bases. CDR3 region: CASSLTARAAYEQYF. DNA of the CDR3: TGTGCCAGCAGTCTAACCGCCCGGGCGGCCTACGAGCAGTACTTC.

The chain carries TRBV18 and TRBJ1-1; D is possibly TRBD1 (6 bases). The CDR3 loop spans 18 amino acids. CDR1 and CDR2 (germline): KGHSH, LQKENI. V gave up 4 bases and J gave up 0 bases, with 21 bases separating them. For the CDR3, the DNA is TGTGCCAGCTCACGGGCCTATAGACAGGAGAAATTGAACACTGAAGCTTTCTTT. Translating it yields CASSRAYRQEKLNTEAFF.

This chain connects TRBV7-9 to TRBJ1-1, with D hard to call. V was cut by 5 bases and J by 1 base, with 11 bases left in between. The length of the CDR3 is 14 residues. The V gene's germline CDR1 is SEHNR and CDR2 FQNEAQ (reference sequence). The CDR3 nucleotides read TGTGCCAGCAGCCCAACATTGTCGAACACTGAAGCTTTCTTT. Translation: CASSPTLSNTEAFF.

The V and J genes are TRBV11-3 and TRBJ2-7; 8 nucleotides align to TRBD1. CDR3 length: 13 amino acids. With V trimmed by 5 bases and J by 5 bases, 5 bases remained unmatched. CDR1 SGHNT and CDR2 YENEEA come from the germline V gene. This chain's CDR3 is CASSVGQGHEQYF. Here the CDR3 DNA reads TGTGCCAGCAGCGTCGGACAGGGCCACGAGCAGTACTTC.

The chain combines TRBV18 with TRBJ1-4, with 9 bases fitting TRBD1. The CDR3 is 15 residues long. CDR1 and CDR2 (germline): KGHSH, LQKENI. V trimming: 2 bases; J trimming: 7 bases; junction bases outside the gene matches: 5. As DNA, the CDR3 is TGTGCCAGCTCACCAAGGACAGGGGAGGGTGAAAAACTGTTTTTT. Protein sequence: CASSPRTGEGEKLFF.